The 18 T cell receptor beta chains below were found in one sample sequenced in a study of T cells after somatic rescue of genetic block. Generated by immunoSEQ multiplex PCR, the TCRdb table keeps only in-frame clones and is missing some. The sample yields about 72,000 clones, about nine tenths seen once. The sample taken for sequencing was peripheral blood mononuclear cells (PBMCs). These receptor sequences come from a man aged 30 to 45.

The V call is TRBV4-2, the J call TRBJ1-6; D not resolved. Germline assignment: CDR1 LGHNA and CDR2 YNFKEQ. This CDR3 has 15 residues. V gave up 0 bases and J gave up 6 bases, with 9 bases separating them. In DNA form, the CDR3 reads TGTGCCAGCAGCCAAGATGAGGTTCTTAATTCACCCCTCCACTTT. It specifies CASSQDEVLNSPLHF.

The chain combines TRBV11-2 with TRBJ2-3; D possibly corresponds to TRBD2 (6 bases). CDR1 is SGHAT and CDR2 is FQNNGV in the germline V gene. V gave up 3 bases and J gave up 4 bases, with 20 bases separating them. This CDR3 is built from 17 residues. The CDR3 is CASSFAGSWYVADTQYF. The CDR3 nucleotides are TGTGCCAGCAGCTTCGCGGGGTCGTGGTATGTGGCAGATACGCAGTATTTT. Based on the CDR3 plus reference TRBV11-2 and TRBJ2-3, the full variable domain is EAGVAQSPRYKIIEKRQSVAFWCNPISGHATLYWYQQILGQGPKLLIQFQNNGVVDDSQLPKDRFSAERLKGVDSTLKIQPAKLEDSAVYLCASSFAGSWYVADTQYFGPGTRLTVL.

The rearrangement joins TRBV30 to TRBJ1-1; D is unclear. Trimming took 5 bases from V and 8 from J, leaving 15 bases between them. CDR3 length: 12 residues. Germline V gene sequence: CDR1 GTSNPN, CDR2 SVGIG (reference sequence). CDR3 in DNA: TGTGCCTGGGATGACAAGGGATTAGAAGCTTTCTTT. Amino acid sequence: CAWDDKGLEAFF.

The rearrangement joins TRBV10-3 to TRBJ2-5, with D perhaps being TRBD1 or TRBD2 (5 bases each). This CDR3 spans 15 amino acids. V lost 3 bases and J lost 4, with 15 bases in between. Germline lookup yields CDR1 ENHRY and CDR2 SYGVKD. The CDR3 bases are TGTGCCATCAGTGATTCTACAGGAGGACGAGAGACCCAGTACTTC. Its translation: CAISDSTGGRETQYF.

V and J are TRBV4-1 and TRBJ1-4, with TRBD1 matching 8 bases. V trimming: 5 bases; J trimming: 4 bases; junction bases outside the gene matches: 9. The CDR3 has 16 amino acids. CDR1 MGHRA and CDR2 YSYEKL come from the germline V gene. The DNA for the CDR3 is TGCGCCAGCAGCTCGCGGACAGGGCCTAATAATGAAAAACTGTTTTTT. It is translated as CASSSRTGPNNEKLFF.

The chain has TRBV7-2 and TRBJ2-7, with TRBD2 identical over 11 bases. The CDR3 loop spans 17 amino acids. V was pared by 4 bases and J by 8 bases, with 16 bases of the junction left unmatched. CDR1 is SGHTA and CDR2 is FQGNSA in the germline V gene. The CDR3 is CASSWGRGLAEPPQQYF. Written as DNA, the CDR3 is TGTGCCAGCAGCTGGGGGCGGGGACTAGCGGAGCCCCCTCAGCAGTACTTC.

V and J are TRBV6-1 and TRBJ2-5; D not resolved. V shed 2 bases and J shed 2 bases, with 6 bases lying between them. CDR1 is MNHNS, CDR2 SASEGT, per germline. The CDR3 is 13 residues long. CDR3 in amino acids: CASSESLQETQYF. The CDR3, as DNA: TGTGCCAGCAGTGAATCCCTTCAAGAGACCCAGTACTTC.

This chain links TRBV18 with TRBJ1-1, with D possibly being TRBD1 (5 bases). Trimming cost V 6 bases and J 3 bases, with 11 bases left between them. Germline V lookup: CDR1 KGHSH, CDR2 LQKENI. The CDR3 contains 13 residues. For the CDR3, the DNA is TGTGCCAGCTCGGGGGGGGTTGACACTGAAGCTTTCTTT. Translated: CASSGGVDTEAFF.

The chain is built from TRBV9 and TRBJ2-2; a weak D match, TRBD1 (6 bases). Between the trimmed V and J ends, which lost 3 bases and 2 bases, there was a span of 11 bases. The CDR3 loop spans 15 amino acids. CDR1 is SGDLS, CDR2 YYNGEE, per germline. The CDR3 coding sequence is TGTGCCAGCAGCGATACAGGGCACAACACCGGGGAGCTGTTTTTT. Protein: CASSDTGHNTGELFF.

DNA for the CDR3: TGCGCCAGCAGCTTGGACTTCCGGTCCGGGGCCTACGAGCAGTACTTC. Amino acids: CASSLDFRSGAYEQYF. V is TRBV5-1 and J is TRBJ2-7, with D tentatively TRBD2 (5 bases). The CDR3 contains 16 residues. The germline CDR1 and CDR2 sequences are SGHRS and YFSETQ. Trimming cost V 0 bases and J 2 bases, with 15 bases left between them.

Notes on this clone: In the same sample, other DNA sequences code for this CDR3. The genes are TRBV4-1 and TRBJ2-2; D is perhaps TRBD1 or TRBD2 (5 bases each). V shed 0 bases and J shed 7 bases, with 9 bases lying between them. Per the germline V gene, CDR1 is MGHRA and CDR2 is YSYEKL. This CDR3 contains 14 residues. For the CDR3, the DNA is TGCGCCAGCAGCCAAGATCGAGGGGTCGGGGAGCTGTTTTTT. Residues: CASSQDRGVGELFF.

The chain is built from TRBV9 and TRBJ2-5; 9 bases match TRBD1. The germline V gene encodes CDR1 SGDLS and CDR2 YYNGEE. There are 14 residues in the CDR3. The ends lost 3 bases at V and 7 bases at J; junction bases unmatched: 7. The CDR3 spells CASSDRQGVGTQYF. The CDR3, as DNA: TGTGCCAGCAGCGACCGACAGGGGGTCGGGACCCAGTACTTC.

This rearrangement joins TRBV27 to TRBJ1-2; D may be TRBD1 (5 bases). Germline CDR1 is MNHEY and CDR2 is SMNVEV (reference sequence). With 2 bases removed from V and 6 bases from J, the gap between germline ends came to 7 bases. The CDR3 is 12 residues long. Here the CDR3 reads CASSLAGNGYTF. CDR3 nucleotides: TGTGCCAGCAGTTTAGCAGGGAATGGCTACACCTTC.

The chain recombines TRBV5-1 with TRBJ2-3; the D gene is possibly TRBD1 (5 bases). The V end lost 0 bases, the J end lost 4 bases, and 12 bases lay between the germline ends. From germline, CDR1 is SGHRS and CDR2 YFSETQ. The CDR3 has 15 residues. This CDR3 reads CASSLAPQASDTQYF. For the CDR3, the DNA is TGCGCCAGCAGCTTGGCCCCACAGGCGTCAGATACGCAGTATTTT. Looking up the rest from reference TRBV5-1 and TRBJ2-3 gives the full variable domain: KAGVTQTPRYLIKTRGQQVTLSCSPISGHRSVSWYQQTPGQGLQFLFEYFSETQRNKGNFPGRFSGRQFSNSRSEMNVSTLELGDSALYLCASSLAPQASDTQYFGPGTRLTVL.

The chain couples TRBV27 to TRBJ2-7, with D tentatively TRBD1 (6 bases). The CDR3 totals 13 residues. Trimming left V 1 base short and J 5 bases short, with 9 bases between. Germline V lookup: CDR1 MNHEY, CDR2 SMNVEV (reference sequence). The CDR3 sequence: CASSLFWGHEQYF. The CDR3 DNA sequence: TGTGCCAGCAGTTTATTTTGGGGGCACGAGCAGTACTTC.

This clone was seen a few times. A read error may produce the germline difference seen at one junction end. This sequence joins TRBV7-7 and TRBJ1-1; no clear D. The CDR3 has 14 residues. Germline lookup yields CDR1 SSHAT and CDR2 FNYEAQ (reference sequence). The CDR3 sequence is CASSRKQLNTEAFF. The DNA of the CDR3 is TGTGCTAGCAGCAGGAAACAACTGAACACTGAAGCTTTCTTT.

This chain joins TRBV5-4 and TRBJ2-7, with 8 bases lining up with TRBD2. CDR1 is SGHNT, CDR2 YYREEE, per germline (reference sequence). The CDR3 runs 15 residues. Trimming cost V 0 bases and J 5 bases; bases outside gene matches: 7. The CDR3 protein is CASSLAGAGDDEQYF. The CDR3 DNA sequence: TGTGCCAGCAGCTTGGCCGGAGCGGGGGACGACGAGCAGTACTTC.

The chain couples TRBV5-4 to TRBJ1-1; 12 nucleotides match TRBD1. V gave up 3 bases and J gave up 7 bases; unmatched junction bases: 10. Looked up from germline, CDR1 is SGHNT and CDR2 is YYREEE (reference sequence). This CDR3 spans 16 amino acids. The CDR3 protein is CASSSASGTGGIEAFF. DNA for the CDR3: TGTGCCAGCAGCTCAGCGTCCGGGACAGGGGGCATTGAAGCTTTCTTT.